The 22 T cell receptor beta chains below come from one sample, sequenced in a study of human T cells and chemical hapten exposure. MiXCR, applied by TCRdb to the RACE reads, yields one record per CDR3 protein. Among roughly 200,000 distinct CDR3 sequences listed, around 22% were seen once. Noted time point: patch test 1, 2 weeks after DPC sensitization. Specified treatment: therapeutic diphenylcyclopropenone sensitization with weekly scalp DPC. This specimen was whole blood, taken in connection with sensitization to the hapten diphenylcyclopropenone (DPC). All receptors derive from a woman between 50 and 59 years old with alopecia areata. Some clones in this sample may be carry-over from other donors' samples.

Comment on this clonotype: Germline is not matched at one junction end, which may reflect a read error. CDR3 loop: CASSLGGHYNNERFF. Written as DNA, the CDR3 is TGTGCCAGCAGTTTAGGGGGACACTATAACAATGAGCGGTTCTTC. The chain recombines TRBV12-3 or TRBV12-4 with TRBJ2-1, with D perhaps matching TRBD1 (6 bases). This CDR3 spans 15 amino acids.

The chain is built from TRBV20-1 and TRBJ2-2; 9 positions match TRBD2. V gave up 0 bases and J gave up 4 bases; unmatched junction bases: 9. The CDR3 has 17 amino acids. Per germline, CDR1 DFQATT and CDR2 SNEGSKA (reference sequence). The CDR3 protein is CSARDRLAGDGTGELFF. The CDR3 nucleotides read TGCAGTGCTAGAGATCGGTTAGCGGGAGATGGCACCGGGGAGCTGTTTTTT.

In DNA, the CDR3 is TGTGCCAGCAGCTTAGTTCGGCAGGGGACTGGCTACACCTTC. This sequence encodes CASSLVRQGTGYTF. The chain carries TRBV7-9 and TRBJ1-2; maybe TRBD1 (6 bases). V lost 1 base, J lost 7 bases, and 13 bases lay in between. Germline CDR1 is SEHNR and CDR2 is FQNEAQ (reference sequence). CDR3 size: 14 residues.

This clonotype showed up just a few times. The genes are TRBV7-2 and TRBJ1-1; D uncertain. Germline V gene data show CDR1 as SGHTA and CDR2 as FQGNSA. The germline V and J ends were trimmed by 2 bases and 5 bases, with 9 bases remaining between them. There are 13 residues in the CDR3. The CDR3 is CASSLSPGTEAFF. The CDR3 DNA is TGTGCCAGCAGCTTATCTCCCGGGACTGAAGCTTTCTTT.

This chain connects TRBV6-1 to TRBJ1-6; no firm D call. V was pared by 1 base and J by 7 bases, with 5 bases between. The CDR3 covers 13 residues. Germline-derived CDR1 and CDR2 are MNHNS and SASEGT. CDR3 sequence (DNA): TGTGCCAGCAGTGAAGGTCAGAATTCACCCCTCCACTTT. This translates into CASSEGQNSPLHF.

CDR3 nucleotides: TGTGCCAGCAGCATGGGACAGGTGGTAGGAAACTCTGGAAACACCATATATTTT. The encoded protein is CASSMGQVVGNSGNTIYF. The rearrangement joins TRBV5-6 to TRBJ1-3, with 8 bases matching TRBD1. J gave up 0 bases and V 4 bases, and 12 bases lay outside the gene matches. The CDR3 covers 18 residues. Germline loops: CDR1 SGHDT, CDR2 YYEEEE.

The genes are TRBV10-3 and TRBJ1-3; D not certain. The germline CDR1 and CDR2 sequences are ENHRY and SYGVKD. This CDR3 is 14 amino acids long. V was trimmed by 3 bases and J by 7 bases, leaving 13 bases between them. CDR3 in amino acids: CAISDGVPENTIYF. The CDR3 coding sequence is TGTGCCATCAGTGATGGGGTTCCGGAGAACACCATATATTTT.

This clonotype appeared many times. The chain's CDR3 is CASSFRGRTPTYEQYF. CDR3 DNA: TGTGCCAGCAGTTTCAGGGGTCGCACCCCCACCTACGAGCAGTACTTC. J is TRBJ2-7 and V is TRBV27; the D gene is possibly TRBD1 (6 bases). The CDR3 sequence is 16 residues long. Germline assignment: CDR1 MNHEY and CDR2 SMNVEV (reference sequence). V dropped 3 bases and J dropped 2 bases, with 17 bases sitting between them.

The rearrangement uses TRBV9 and TRBJ2-2; no firm D call. The length of the CDR3 is 14 residues. From germline, CDR1 is SGDLS and CDR2 YYNGEE. V shed 0 bases and J shed 4 bases, with 7 bases lying between them. The CDR3 reads CASSVEVVTGELFF. The CDR3 DNA reads TGTGCCAGCAGCGTAGAAGTAGTCACCGGGGAGCTGTTTTTT.

The J gene is TRBJ1-4, the V gene TRBV6-5, with D possibly TRBD1 on 6 matching bases. CDR3 length equals 14 residues. The V gene lost 2 bases and the J gene lost 7 bases, with 11 bases spanning the gap. Germline V lookup: CDR1 MNHEY, CDR2 SVGAGI. The CDR3 sequence: CASSYVRGREKLFF. CDR3 coding DNA: TGTGCCAGCAGTTACGTCAGGGGCCGTGAAAAACTGTTTTTT.

The rearrangement joins TRBV29-1 to TRBJ1-1; 7 nucleotides match TRBD1. CDR1 SQVTM and CDR2 ANQGSEA come from the germline V gene. The CDR3 has 12 residues. V was clipped by 4 bases and J by 2 bases; unmatched bases: 1. CDR3 amino acids: CSVGTGNTEAFF. In DNA, the CDR3 is TGCAGCGTTGGGACAGGTAACACTGAAGCTTTCTTT.

This clonotype came up a few times. This rearrangement joins TRBV12-3 or TRBV12-4 to TRBJ2-1; a weak D match, TRBD1 (6 bases). The CDR3 sequence is 16 residues long. The V and J ends lost 6 bases and 1 base respectively, with 16 bases between them. CDR3 nucleotide sequence: TGTGCCAGCAGCAACGACAGGTTTCCATCCTACAATGAGCAGTTCTTC. Translated, it gives CASSNDRFPSYNEQFF.

This clonotype has just a few counts. The V gene is TRBV29-1, the J gene TRBJ2-1; a possible D gene is TRBD1 (5 bases). Germline CDR1 is SQVTM and CDR2 is ANQGSEA. The CDR3 has 12 residues. V was shortened by 7 bases and J by 6 bases, with 13 bases between the two germline ends. CDR3 loop: CSAGWWGNEQFF. The CDR3 bases are TGCAGCGCAGGGTGGTGGGGCAATGAGCAGTTCTTC.

A single count supports this clonotype. The V gene is TRBV6-5, the J gene TRBJ2-5; D is perhaps TRBD2 (6 bases). This CDR3 contains 17 residues. Looked up from germline, CDR1 is MNHEY and CDR2 is SVGAGI. V lost 5 bases and J 0 bases, leaving 19 bases between the germline ends. The CDR3, as DNA: TGTGCCAGCAGTGAACCGGGACGCGCGGGGTACCAAGAGACCCAGTACTTC. Translated: CASSEPGRAGYQETQYF.

This rearrangement joins TRBV29-1 to TRBJ1-5; 8 bases align to TRBD1. Germline V gene sequence: CDR1 SQVTM, CDR2 ANQGSEA. V trimming: 5 bases; J trimming: 2 bases; junction bases outside the gene matches: 5. The CDR3 consists of 14 residues. Written as DNA, the CDR3 is TGCAGCGTTTCACAGGGGGGCGGCAATCAGCCCCAGCATTTT. Amino acids: CSVSQGGGNQPQHF.

This chain links TRBV20-1 with TRBJ2-3; D is possibly TRBD2 (6 bases). Trimming cost V 5 bases and J 0 bases, with 27 bases left between them. The CDR3 consists of 19 residues. CDR1 is DFQATT, CDR2 SNEGSKA, per germline (reference sequence). For the CDR3, the DNA is TGCAGTGCTCCCATTTCTAACGGGAGTCGAGGCCATAGCACAGATACGCAGTATTTT. The encoded protein is CSAPISNGSRGHSTDTQYF.

This chain joins TRBV6-5 and TRBJ1-2; D might be TRBD1 (6 bases). The CDR3 runs to 15 residues. CDR1 is MNHEY and CDR2 is SVGAGI in the germline V gene. Trimming removed 4 bases from V and 5 bases from J, with 17 bases in between. Written as DNA, the CDR3 is TGTGCCAGCAGTTCAATCAGGGGATCTGGTTATGGCTACACCTTC. Protein: CASSSIRGSGYGYTF.

This clonotype was counted between two and nine times. V gene TRBV9 combines with J gene TRBJ2-1, with 8 bases that match TRBD2. Germline-derived CDR1 and CDR2 are SGDLS and YYNGEE. This CDR3 is built from 15 residues. J was trimmed by 12 bases and V by 0 bases; bases with no gene match: 11. CDR3 sequence reads: CASSVEAGVLSGQFF. The CDR3 DNA follows: TGTGCCAGCAGCGTAGAAGCGGGAGTCTTATCGGGGCAGTTCTTC.

This clonotype has ten or more counts. CDR3 bases: TGCGCCAGCAGATCAGGACTAGCGTCGATTTACGAGCAGTACTTC. This translates into CASRSGLASIYEQYF. This chain uses TRBV5-1 with TRBJ2-7; 9 bases match TRBD2. The CDR3 has 15 amino acids. Germline V gene sequence: CDR1 SGHRS, CDR2 YFSETQ. V lost 5 bases, J lost 4 bases, and 10 bases stayed unmatched. Full variable domain (missing parts from reference TRBV5-1 and TRBJ2-7): KAGVTQTPRYLIKTRGQQVTLSCSPISGHRSVSWYQQTPGQGLQFLFEYFSETQRNKGNFPGRFSGRQFSNSRSEMNVSTLELGDSALYLCASRSGLASIYEQYFGPGTRLTVT.

V usage is TRBV24-1 and J usage is TRBJ1-1, with 7 bases identical to TRBD1. Germline CDR1 reads KGHDR; CDR2 reads SFDVKD. The trim removed 4 bases at V and 10 bases at J, leaving 5 bases unmatched. The CDR3 has 12 amino acids. The CDR3 is CATSEPQGRAFF. The CDR3 DNA follows: TGTGCCACCAGTGAACCACAGGGGAGAGCTTTCTTT.

This sequence joins TRBV5-1 and TRBJ1-2; 11 bases align to TRBD1. This CDR3 region has 15 residues. V lost 3 bases and J lost 8; bases outside the gene matches: 9. CDR1 SGHRS and CDR2 YFSETQ come from the germline V gene. CDR3 nucleotide sequence: TGCGCCAGCAGCTACGAAGGACAGGGGGCGGGCGGCTACACCTTC. Its protein is CASSYEGQGAGGYTF.

A few counts support this clonotype. The chain links TRBV3-1 to TRBJ2-3, with 8 bases lining up with TRBD2. Trimming took 4 bases from V and 1 from J; bases not matched to a gene: 7. Germline values: CDR1 LGHDT, CDR2 YNNKEL (reference sequence). The CDR3 length is 16 residues. The CDR3 is CASSLLSGVGTDTQYF. CDR3 DNA sequence: TGTGCCAGCAGCCTTCTTAGCGGGGTTGGCACAGATACGCAGTATTTT.